This TCR beta chain was found in a study of CD8 T cells in ankylosing spondylitis listed by TCRdb under 2017. At the level of the whole study: The study set out to find disease-linked TCR variants by profiling T cell receptor beta repertoires in ankylosing spondylitis patients and healthy donors. In total, the full study cohort was made up of 108 healthy donors and 25 or so ankylosing spondylitis patients. Peripheral blood was sampled, and synovial fluid was also collected from ankylosing spondylitis patients. Summary of the overall study and its limitations: According to the report, matched synovial fluid samples from ankylosing spondylitis patients were significantly enriched for the disease-linked clones. Some of the motif variants had been reported before in the synovial fluid and blood of reactive arthritis patients, a finding that suggests common disease-initiation mechanisms. A TCR beta motif of 8 or 9 highly homologous amino acid variants appeared characteristic of blood from ankylosing spondylitis patients. A CD8+ phenotype was shown by the disease-linked clones, which were found at relatively low frequencies in peripheral blood.

Sequencing was performed on an Illumina HiSeq 2500. TCR beta libraries were prepared by quantitative 5'-RACE with molecular barcodes. On the authors' methods: A new computational method, built on a probabilistic model of VDJ rearrangement, was used to identify disease-linked TCR variants. In TCRdb, the public reads were trimmed at Q25 with fastp and aligned with MiXCR, with productive beta chains retained. Every distinct CDR3 protein forms one entry, paired with its most common genes and DNA. The V and J calls come from TCRdb's annotation, not from the publication. The sample table records about 540,000 distinct CDR3 sequences; roughly 12% of these occur just once. The ten largest clones take up nearly 7% of the sample. According to the germline V gene, CDR1 reads SGDLS and CDR2 reads YYNGEE. Its CDR3 holds 13 amino acids, cysteine through phenylalanine. Here the CDR3 DNA is all that survives: 39 bases in frame from base 1. At the junction V is shortened by 0 bases and J by 3 bases, with 6 bases in between.

Comments on this clonotype: It lacks a known antigen. No much larger clone is present one base from it, and per-base qualities are unavailable.

The rearrangement combines TRBV9 with TRBJ1-2; no D gene can be assigned with confidence. Sequencing input: blood, either unsorted or a sorted T cell fraction (not recorded which). This TCR derives from a male donor with ankylosing spondylitis. The CDR3 region: CASSVDWDYGYTF. DNA sequence: TGTGCCAGCAGCGTAGATTGGGACTATGGCTACACCTTC.